What follows are 19 T cell receptor beta chains derived from one specimen sequenced in a study of T-cell memory formation after mild COVID-19 (dated by TCRdb to 2020 to 2022). Library prep was done by 5' RACE. These reads were obtained on an Illumina NovaSeq 6000. In TCRdb, the public reads were trimmed at Q25 with fastp and aligned with MiXCR, with productive beta chains retained. Each CDR3 protein gets just one entry, which takes the most common genes and DNA from the rows behind it. The sample includes 550,000 to 700,000 distinct CDR3 sequences, with more than 15% observed a single time. The top ten clones comprise approximately 12% of the sample. Material for sequencing was PBMCs or a T cell subset sorted from them (not recorded which). The origin of the receptors is an adult woman who had mild COVID-19 (a few samples of this study predate the infection). The sample titles of this study are shuffled in the database, so cell type and time point are left out; the donor was told from shared clones.

This clonotype has only a few counts. CDR3 region: CASSLEVPVSNEQFF. CDR3 in DNA: TGCGCCAGCAGCTTGGAGGTACCGGTTTCCAATGAGCAGTTCTTC. The chain joins TRBV5-1 to TRBJ2-1; D is unresolved. This CDR3 has 15 amino acids. The germline CDR1 and CDR2 sequences are SGHRS and YFSETQ. With 0 bases removed from V and 6 bases from J, the gap between germline ends came to 13 bases. Using reference TRBV5-1 and TRBJ2-1 for the parts outside the CDR3, the full variable domain is KAGVTQTPRYLIKTRGQQVTLSCSPISGHRSVSWYQQTPGQGLQFLFEYFSETQRNKGNFPGRFSGRQFSNSRSEMNVSTLELGDSALYLCASSLEVPVSNEQFFGPGTRLTVL.

This rearrangement joins TRBV9 to TRBJ1-5; 12 positions match TRBD1. Trimming cost V 2 bases and J 7 bases; bases outside gene matches: 7. The germline V gene has CDR1 SGDLS and CDR2 YYNGEE. The CDR3 is 16 amino acids. CDR3 sequence: CASSVGDRGLLQPQHF. The CDR3 DNA reads as TGTGCCAGCAGCGTGGGGGACAGGGGGCTTTTGCAGCCCCAGCATTTT. The whole variable domain, remainder taken from reference TRBV9 and TRBJ1-5, is DSGVTQTPKHLITATGQRVTLRCSPRSGDLSVYWYQQSLDQGLQFLIQYYNGEERAKGNILERFSAQQFPDLHSELNLSSLELGDSALYFCASSVGDRGLLQPQHFGDGTRLSIL.

This clonotype was seen more than once but under ten times. The J gene is TRBJ2-7, the V gene TRBV14; no firm D call. Germline V gives CDR1 SGHDN, CDR2 FVKESK. Trimming stripped 0 bases from V and 5 bases from J, with 5 bases between. CDR3 size: 12 residues. The CDR3 DNA follows: TGTGCCAGCAGCCAAGACTTTAACGAGCAGTACTTC. Translating it yields CASSQDFNEQYF.

The J gene is TRBJ2-3, the V gene TRBV15, with 10 bases fitting TRBD1. The CDR3 length is 15 residues. From germline, CDR1 is LNHNV and CDR2 YYDKDF (reference sequence). The J segment lost 0 bases and the V segment lost 3 bases, leaving 0 bases of the junction unmatched. This chain's CDR3 is CATSRGQGSTDTQYF. The CDR3 coding sequence is TGTGCCACCAGCAGGGGACAGGGGAGCACAGATACGCAGTATTTT.

The gene calls are TRBV29-1 and TRBJ1-2, with 10 bases matching TRBD1. CDR3 length equals 13 residues. The germline CDR1 and CDR2 sequences are SQVTM and ANQGSEA. Trimming removed 4 bases from V and 4 bases from J; junction bases left unmatched: 3. In DNA, the CDR3 is TGCAGCGTTGGACAGGGGGCTCGCTATGGCTACACCTTC. Its translation is CSVGQGARYGYTF.

This clonotype was picked up a small number of times. The chain links TRBV7-8 to TRBJ1-2; D is uncertain. CDR1 is SGHVS and CDR2 is FQNEAQ in the germline V gene. V was trimmed by 2 bases and J by 0 bases, leaving 7 bases between them. CDR3 length: 14 residues. DNA for the CDR3: TGTGCCAGCAGCTTATTTGGGACTAACTATGGCTACACCTTC. Its protein product is CASSLFGTNYGYTF.

This chain joins TRBV12-3 or TRBV12-4 and TRBJ1-4, with unresolved D. V was pared by 6 bases and J by 8 bases, with 13 bases between. There are 13 residues in the CDR3. CDR3 sequence (DNA): TGTGCCAGCAGAAGAACGACGGAGGAAAAACTGTTTTTT. It codes for CASRRTTEEKLFF.

There are a few counts of this clonotype. V is TRBV7-8 and J is TRBJ2-5; D is uncertain. Germline CDR1 SGHVS, CDR2 FQNEAQ. V was shortened by 1 base and J by 4 bases, with 7 bases between the two germline ends. This CDR3 has 13 amino acids. CDR3 protein: CASSLGRSETQYF. The CDR3 nucleotides read TGTGCCAGCAGCTTAGGGCGGTCAGAGACCCAGTACTTC.

The CDR3 here is CASTPIVSGNNYEQYF. In DNA, the CDR3 is TGTGCCAGCACCCCAATCGTGAGCGGGAATAACTACGAGCAGTACTTC. V usage is TRBV7-9 and J usage is TRBJ2-7; 7 nucleotides align to TRBD2. CDR3 size: 16 residues. The V segment lost 7 bases and the J segment 3 bases; nucleotides outside the gene matches: 15. The germline gives CDR1 SEHNR, CDR2 FQNEAQ (reference sequence).

This clonotype was seen more than once but under ten times. This chain connects TRBV15 to TRBJ2-3; no clear D. Germline loops: CDR1 LNHNV, CDR2 YYDKDF (reference sequence). The V end was cut by 3 bases, the J end by 3 bases, with 7 bases between. This CDR3 region has 13 residues. CDR3 residues: CATSSPPTDTQYF. CDR3 coding DNA: TGTGCCACCAGCAGCCCCCCGACAGATACGCAGTATTTT.

CDR3 sequence: CASSLRTDSSGANVLTF. In nucleotides, the CDR3 is TGCGCCAGCAGCTTGAGGACAGATAGCTCTGGGGCCAACGTCCTGACTTTC. The rearrangement links TRBV5-1 to TRBJ2-6; weak D call: TRBD1 (6 bases). Deletions cut 1 base from V and 0 bases from J, with 11 bases between. Germline assignment: CDR1 SGHRS and CDR2 YFSETQ. The length of the CDR3 is 17 residues.

The sample holds a few counts of this clonotype. The J gene is TRBJ2-1, the V gene TRBV7-9; D gene ambiguous. Germline V gene lookup returns CDR1 SEHNR and CDR2 FQNEAQ (reference sequence). The V end lost 7 bases, the J end lost 7 bases, and 14 bases lay between the germline ends. There are 13 residues in the CDR3. This CDR3 is CASMLPLINEQFF. Written as DNA, the CDR3 is TGTGCCAGCATGCTTCCCTTAATTAATGAGCAGTTCTTC.

V usage is TRBV7-9 and J usage is TRBJ1-2; D is perhaps TRBD1 (6 bases). With 4 bases removed from V and 5 bases from J, the gap between germline ends came to 8 bases. The CDR3 is made up of 12 amino acids. Per germline, CDR1 SEHNR and CDR2 FQNEAQ (reference sequence). In DNA, the CDR3 is TGTGCCAGCAGCTACAGGGAGTATGGCTACACCTTC. This codes for CASSYREYGYTF. Full variable domain (remainder filled in from reference TRBV7-9 and TRBJ1-2): DTGVSQNPRHKITKRGQNVTFRCDPISEHNRLYWYRQTLGQGPEFLTYFQNEAQLEKSRLLSDRFSAERPKGSFSTLEIQRTEQGDSAMYLCASSYREYGYTFGSGTRLTVV.

The chain employs TRBV19 and TRBJ2-1; tentative D call: TRBD2 (5 bases). This CDR3 region has 15 residues. Germline loops: CDR1 LNHDA, CDR2 SQIVND (reference sequence). The V and J ends lost 7 bases and 4 bases respectively, with 17 bases between them. Here the CDR3 reads CASTRAAGAYNEQFF. Here the CDR3 DNA reads TGTGCCAGTACCAGAGCGGCAGGCGCATACAATGAGCAGTTCTTC.

This clonotype occurred many times. The chain is built from TRBV4-3 and TRBJ2-2; TRBD2 is a possible D gene (5 bases). Trimming left V 2 bases short and J 6 bases short, with 19 bases between. Germline V gene lookup returns CDR1 LGHNA and CDR2 YSLEER. The CDR3 extends over 17 amino acids. CDR3 protein: CASSQRVRRVPAGELFF. The CDR3 DNA reads as TGCGCCAGCAGCCAAAGGGTCCGGCGGGTCCCTGCCGGGGAGCTGTTTTTT.

V and J are TRBV25-1 and TRBJ2-7; TRBD1 agrees at 9 bases. The CDR3 covers 18 residues. V lost 3 bases and J lost 4; bases outside the gene matches: 16. Germline values: CDR1 MGHDK, CDR2 SYGVNS. CDR3 amino acids: CASSDTGQGISVGYEQYF. In DNA, the CDR3 is TGTGCCAGCAGTGACACGGGACAGGGTATATCAGTTGGGTACGAGCAGTACTTC.

The J gene is TRBJ2-7, the V gene TRBV4-1; D is perhaps TRBD1 or TRBD2 (6 bases each). The CDR3 loop spans 15 amino acids. The V gene's germline CDR1 is MGHRA and CDR2 YSYEKL. V was cut by 3 bases and J by 6 bases, with 18 bases left in between. Here the CDR3 DNA reads TGCGCCAGCAGCCAGGGGGCGACGGGGGCGGGCGAGCAGTACTTC. Translating gives CASSQGATGAGEQYF.

This clonotype was seen a handful of times. This chain links TRBV20-1 with TRBJ1-5; the match to TRBD1 covers 7 bases. Germline values: CDR1 DFQATT, CDR2 SNEGSKA (reference sequence). The V gene end was trimmed by 5 bases and the J gene end by 9 bases; junction bases not matched to a gene: 13. CDR3 length: 14 residues. The CDR3 region is CSAPDRRGRLPQHF. Written as DNA, the CDR3 is TGCAGTGCTCCCGACCGAAGGGGGCGCCTGCCCCAGCATTTT.

This clonotype was observed a few times. This chain uses TRBV7-2 with TRBJ2-7, with D possibly matching TRBD2 (6 bases). Looked up from germline, CDR1 is SGHTA and CDR2 is FQGNSA. There are 15 residues in the CDR3. The V end was cut by 3 bases, the J end by 5 bases, with 17 bases between. The CDR3 DNA reads TGTGCCAGCAGCTTGACTACCGGGAGCCAGAACGAGCAGTACTTC. Translation: CASSLTTGSQNEQYF.